The T cell receptor (beta chain) under discussion was sequenced for a study of shared clonotypes between healthy human individuals. This clone was seen a handful of times. Antigen specificity is unknown. Germline V lookup: CDR1 SGHDN, CDR2 FVKESK. The V end lost 5 bases, the J end lost 4 bases, and 18 bases lay between the germline ends. This CDR3 spans 15 amino acids. Adult donors, all healthy and HIV-negative, had no recent acute infections or vaccinations. Among the donors, all were Caucasian adults who lived in Nashville, Tennessee. Clones were read by immunoSEQ multiplex PCR, and TCRdb kept only the in-frame ones, dropping some. The table records 1 million to 1.3 million clones, 75% to 80% of them present only once. Study-wide points: Collection of samples was limited to blood; tissue repertoires likely differ. Lower generation probabilities were found for non-shared clonotypes than for those shared by all four donors.

This TCR was sampled from a man aged 18 to 30 in good health. Some clones in this sample may be carry-over from other donors' samples. The sequencing sample was made of memory CD4+ T cells from PBMCs. Subset given: CD45RA-negative fraction. The V and J genes are TRBV14 and TRBJ2-7; D call uncertain. The CDR3 sequence: CASSGRKISQYEQYF. The CDR3 nucleotides read TGTGCCAGCAGCGGAAGAAAGATAAGCCAGTACGAGCAGTACTTC.